A single sample is the source of the 29 T cell receptor beta chains below, sequenced in a study of T cell responses to AZD1222 COVID-19 vaccine. Profiling relied on immunoSEQ multiplex PCR, and the TCRdb table lists in-frame clones only, not all of them. In the table there are some 150,000 clones, more than 85% of which are singletons. Sequencing used peripheral blood, obtained 28 days after the second AZD1222 dose. The receptors shown here come from an adult who received the AZD1222 COVID-19 vaccine.

The chain uses TRBV18 and TRBJ1-3; a weak D match, TRBD1 (6 bases). CDR1 KGHSH and CDR2 LQKENI come from the germline V gene. The CDR3 contains 17 residues. V shed 6 bases and J shed 1 base, with 19 bases lying between them. The CDR3 sequence is CASSGTTGTTSGNTIYF. The CDR3 nucleotides read TGTGCCAGCTCGGGGACAACGGGAACGACATCTGGAAACACCATATATTTT.

V usage is TRBV15 and J usage is TRBJ1-3; TRBD1 might be the D (5 bases). The CDR3 consists of 15 residues. CDR1 is LNHNV, CDR2 YYDKDF, per germline (reference sequence). Between the trimmed V and J ends, which lost 1 base and 2 bases, there was a span of 9 bases. The CDR3 sequence: CATSRGGTAGNTIYF. Written as DNA, the CDR3 is TGTGCCACCAGCAGAGGCGGGACGGCTGGAAACACCATATATTTT.

This chain uses TRBV30 with TRBJ1-3, with D perhaps matching TRBD1 (5 bases). V was cut by 3 bases and J by 8 bases, with 8 bases left in between. The CDR3 loop spans 11 amino acids. Germline V gene lookup returns CDR1 GTSNPN and CDR2 SVGIG (reference sequence). The CDR3, as DNA: TGTGCCTGGAGGGTAGGGGACACCATATATTTT. Its translation: CAWRVGDTIYF.

The rearrangement uses TRBV19 and TRBJ1-2; 11 bases match TRBD1. Germline V gives CDR1 LNHDA, CDR2 SQIVND (reference sequence). The ends lost 5 bases at V and 12 bases at J; junction bases unmatched: 2. The CDR3 is 11 amino acids. The CDR3 nucleotides read TGTGCCAGTAGTGGACAGGGGGCGCACACCTTC. It is translated as CASSGQGAHTF. The entire variable domain, with the rest obtained from reference TRBV19 and TRBJ1-2, is as follows: DGGITQSPKYLFRKEGQNVTLSCEQNLNHDAMYWYRQDPGQGLRLIYYSQIVNDFQKGDIAEGYSVSREKKESFPLTVTSAQKNPTAFYLCASSGQGAHTFGSGTRLTVV.

The chain is built from TRBV7-8 and TRBJ2-7; D may correspond to TRBD1 or TRBD2 (6 bases each). V was pared by 8 bases and J by 3 bases, with 20 bases between. The CDR3 runs to 15 residues. From germline, CDR1 is SGHVS and CDR2 FQNEAQ. CDR3 nucleotide sequence: TGTGCCAGCTCCCTAAGCAGGGGACTGTTCTACGAGCAGTACTTC. The encoded protein is CASSLSRGLFYEQYF.

The chain links TRBV7-9 to TRBJ2-7; weak D call: TRBD1 (5 bases). The CDR3 sequence is 14 residues long. Deletions cut 3 bases from V and 6 bases from J, with 15 bases between. Per germline, CDR1 SEHNR and CDR2 FQNEAQ (reference sequence). CDR3 region: CASSFGAAQGEQYF. The CDR3 coding sequence is TGTGCCAGCAGCTTTGGGGCAGCACAAGGCGAGCAGTACTTC.

The rearrangement links TRBV5-5 to TRBJ1-6; D uncertain. V lost 2 bases and J 10 bases, leaving 13 bases between the germline ends. CDR1 and CDR2 (germline): SGHKS, YYEKEE (reference sequence). The length of the CDR3 is 14 residues. As DNA, the CDR3 is TGTGCCAGCAGCTTTCTTGATCGAGGATCACCCCTCCACTTT. Translating it yields CASSFLDRGSPLHF.

This CDR3 reads CASSVGSDSPLHF. CDR3 DNA: TGTGCCAGCAGCGTAGGGTCAGACTCACCCCTCCACTTT. The chain employs TRBV9 and TRBJ1-6; no firm D call. In germline, CDR1 is SGDLS, CDR2 YYNGEE. Trimming stripped 0 bases from V and 10 bases from J, with 8 bases between. CDR3 length equals 13 residues.

The chain couples TRBV5-4 to TRBJ2-3, with D possibly matching TRBD2 (6 bases). V shed 2 bases and J shed 0 bases, with 13 bases lying between them. The germline V gene encodes CDR1 SGHNT and CDR2 YYREEE (reference sequence). The CDR3 runs to 16 residues. The CDR3 is CASSFEGTPSTDTQYF. The CDR3 region has the DNA TGTGCCAGCAGCTTTGAAGGGACTCCTAGCACAGATACGCAGTATTTT.

The rearrangement joins TRBV7-2 to TRBJ2-1; D remains unclear. The germline V and J ends were trimmed by 1 base and 0 bases, with 7 bases remaining between them. CDR1 and CDR2 (germline): SGHTA, FQGNSA. The CDR3 extends over 15 amino acids. The CDR3 protein is CASSLGEPSYNEQFF. The CDR3, as DNA: TGTGCCAGCAGCTTAGGAGAGCCCTCCTACAATGAGCAGTTCTTC.

The V and J genes are TRBV28 and TRBJ2-3; D call uncertain. Germline V gives CDR1 MDHEN, CDR2 SYDVKM. V was pared by 2 bases and J by 2 bases, with 8 bases between. This CDR3 is built from 14 residues. As DNA, the CDR3 is TGTGCCAGCAGTTTAGGCCGACACACAGATACGCAGTATTTT. It specifies CASSLGRHTDTQYF.

This clone was detected only once. The chain has TRBV28 and TRBJ1-5, with 7 positions matching TRBD1. The junction had 13 bases not matched to a gene; V was cut back by 3 bases and J by 2 bases. The germline CDR1 and CDR2 sequences are MDHEN and SYDVKM. CDR3 length: 18 amino acids. Written as DNA, the CDR3 is TGTGCCAGCAGTTTCGGGAGGGGGCCCGCGTTCGGCAATCAGCCCCAGCATTTT. Translated, it gives CASSFGRGPAFGNQPQHF.

The chain uses TRBV29-1 and TRBJ2-2; D gene ambiguous. Trimming removed 3 bases from V and 1 base from J, with 6 bases in between. Germline CDR1 SQVTM, CDR2 ANQGSEA. This CDR3 region has 13 residues. The CDR3 loop reads CSVDVQNTGELFF. CDR3 nucleotides: TGCAGCGTTGACGTACAGAACACCGGGGAGCTGTTTTTT.

The rearrangement joins TRBV6-2 or TRBV6-3 to TRBJ1-1, with D possibly TRBD1 on 5 matching bases. Germline V gene lookup returns CDR1 MNHEY and CDR2 SVGEGT. Trimming left V 2 bases short and J 10 bases short, with 14 bases between. CDR3 size: 13 residues. The CDR3 nucleotides read TGTGCCAGCAGTTACCTGCAGGGTATCGGAGCTTTCTTT. It specifies CASSYLQGIGAFF.

J is TRBJ2-1 and V is TRBV19, with D unclear. The germline V and J ends were trimmed by 3 bases and 6 bases, with 9 bases remaining between them. The CDR3 is 13 amino acids. CDR1 is LNHDA, CDR2 SQIVND, per germline (reference sequence). Here the CDR3 reads CASSIGSSNEQFF. The CDR3 region has the DNA TGTGCCAGTAGTATTGGGTCTAGCAATGAGCAGTTCTTC.

This clone showed up just once. The chain's CDR3 is CASSLDLAGGVNTQYF. The CDR3, as DNA: TGCGCCAGCAGCTTGGATCTAGCGGGAGGAGTAAATACGCAGTATTTT. J is TRBJ2-3 and V is TRBV5-1; TRBD2 matches at 11 bases. This CDR3 contains 16 residues. CDR1 and CDR2 from the germline V gene are SGHRS and YFSETQ. Unmatched junction bases numbered 7, after V lost 0 bases and J lost 7 bases.

V and J are TRBV19 and TRBJ2-3, with no clear D. This CDR3 comprises 14 residues. V was pared by 8 bases and J by 0 bases, with 12 bases between. Germline CDR1 is LNHDA and CDR2 is SQIVND (reference sequence). The CDR3 sequence: CASANADSTDTQYF. CDR3 coding DNA: TGTGCCAGTGCAAATGCGGACAGCACAGATACGCAGTATTTT.

V gene TRBV19 combines with J gene TRBJ1-1; TRBD1 agrees at 8 bases. With 6 bases clipped from V and 2 bases from J, the junction kept 5 bases outside the gene matches. The CDR3 has 14 residues. Germline CDR1 LNHDA, CDR2 SQIVND (reference sequence). The CDR3 sequence: CASSLGQANTEAFF. The CDR3 DNA reads as TGTGCCAGTAGCTTGGGACAGGCCAACACTGAAGCTTTCTTT.

The J gene is TRBJ2-7, the V gene TRBV6-2 or TRBV6-3; D is undetermined. Looked up from germline, CDR1 is MNHEY and CDR2 is SVGEGT. This CDR3 has 13 residues. With 6 bases removed from V and 3 bases from J, the gap between germline ends came to 12 bases. The CDR3 DNA follows: TGTGCCAGCAGCCTCGGTCTTCACTACGAGCAGTACTTC. As protein: CASSLGLHYEQYF.

J is TRBJ2-5 and V is TRBV11-1, with TRBD2 matching 8 bases. This CDR3 has 15 residues. V was pared by 6 bases and J by 3 bases, with 9 bases of the junction left unmatched. CDR1 and CDR2 from the germline V gene are SGHAT and FQDESV (reference sequence). CDR3 sequence (DNA): TGTGCCAGCAGTAACAGGGTACTAGCGGAAGAGACCCAGTACTTC. It translates to CASSNRVLAEETQYF.

V usage is TRBV5-1 and J usage is TRBJ1-4, with D possibly being TRBD1 (5 bases). The CDR3 runs 17 residues. The ends were cut back, 2 bases at V and 5 bases at J, with 19 bases in the middle. Germline values: CDR1 SGHRS, CDR2 YFSETQ. For the CDR3, the DNA is TGCGCCAGCAGCTTAAGGGCAGGGCCTTTGGGAAATGAAAAACTGTTTTTT. Translated, it gives CASSLRAGPLGNEKLFF.

The CDR3 coding sequence is TGTGCCAGCAGCTCAGGGGGCTCTGGAAACACCATATATTTT. Translating it yields CASSSGGSGNTIYF. The rearrangement uses TRBV9 and TRBJ1-3; TRBD1 matches 7 bases. CDR1 and CDR2 (germline): SGDLS, YYNGEE. The length of the CDR3 is 14 residues. V lost 4 bases to trimming and J lost 0 bases; unmatched junction nucleotides: 1.

The chain uses TRBV7-3 and TRBJ1-1; 8 bases match TRBD1. The CDR3 covers 15 residues. V gave up 5 bases and J gave up 1 base; unmatched junction bases: 6. From germline, CDR1 is SGHTA and CDR2 FQGTGA. CDR3 sequence reads: CASSQHGQGNTEAFF. Written as DNA, the CDR3 is TGTGCCAGCAGCCAACATGGACAGGGGAACACTGAAGCTTTCTTT. Full variable domain (missing parts from reference TRBV7-3 and TRBJ1-1): GAGVSQTPSNKVTEKGKYVELRCDPISGHTALYWYRQSLGQGPEFLIYFQGTGAADDSGLPNDRFFAVRPEGSVSTLKIQRTERGDSAVYLCASSQHGQGNTEAFFGQGTRLTVV.

This clone has just one count. The rearrangement joins TRBV11-2 to TRBJ2-1; D uncertain. In germline, CDR1 is SGHAT, CDR2 FQNNGV. The length of the CDR3 is 11 residues. The germline V and J ends were trimmed by 5 bases and 9 bases, with 8 bases remaining between them. The CDR3 loop reads CASSLWGEQFF. CDR3 DNA sequence: TGTGCCAGCAGCCTCTGGGGTGAGCAGTTCTTC.

CDR3 residues: CASTPRLETDTQYF. For the CDR3, the DNA is TGTGCCAGCACCCCAAGACTAGAAACAGATACGCAGTATTTT. V gene TRBV2 combines with J gene TRBJ2-3; a possible D gene is TRBD2 (6 bases). This CDR3 contains 14 residues. V dropped 7 bases and J dropped 3 bases, with 14 bases sitting between them. In germline, CDR1 is SNHLY, CDR2 FYNNEI.

This clone was counted once. The rearrangement uses TRBV7-3 and TRBJ2-2; tentatively, D is TRBD1 (5 bases). This CDR3 has 15 residues. Per the germline V gene, CDR1 is SGHTA and CDR2 is FQGTGA. V was shortened by 2 bases and J by 6 bases, with 13 bases between the two germline ends. The CDR3 loop is CASSLAPTVPGELFF. CDR3 coding DNA: TGTGCCAGCAGCTTAGCCCCGACAGTCCCCGGGGAGCTGTTTTTT.

The chain employs TRBV28 and TRBJ2-7; 7 nucleotides agree with TRBD2. The CDR3 loop spans 15 amino acids. Looked up from germline, CDR1 is MDHEN and CDR2 is SYDVKM. With V trimmed by 4 bases and J by 5 bases, 11 bases remained unmatched. CDR3 bases: TGTGCCAGCAGTTCCAGGAGAGCGGGAAGGGACGAGCAGTACTTC. Encoded protein: CASSSRRAGRDEQYF.

This clone showed up just once. DNA of the CDR3: TGTGCCAGCAGCTGGGGGAGGAATGAGCAGTTCTTC. Its protein is CASSWGRNEQFF. This chain connects TRBV7-9 to TRBJ2-1, with D maybe TRBD2 (6 bases). Trimming cost V 4 bases and J 7 bases, with 8 bases left between them. The CDR3 contains 12 residues. The germline V gene has CDR1 SEHNR and CDR2 FQNEAQ (reference sequence).

The chain has TRBV15 and TRBJ1-5, with no clear D. The V and J ends lost 4 bases and 1 base respectively, with 8 bases between them. Germline-derived CDR1 and CDR2 are LNHNV and YYDKDF (reference sequence). The CDR3 contains 14 residues. The CDR3 sequence: CATSILGSNQPQHF. For the CDR3, the DNA is TGTGCCACCAGCATTTTAGGGAGCAATCAGCCCCAGCATTTT.